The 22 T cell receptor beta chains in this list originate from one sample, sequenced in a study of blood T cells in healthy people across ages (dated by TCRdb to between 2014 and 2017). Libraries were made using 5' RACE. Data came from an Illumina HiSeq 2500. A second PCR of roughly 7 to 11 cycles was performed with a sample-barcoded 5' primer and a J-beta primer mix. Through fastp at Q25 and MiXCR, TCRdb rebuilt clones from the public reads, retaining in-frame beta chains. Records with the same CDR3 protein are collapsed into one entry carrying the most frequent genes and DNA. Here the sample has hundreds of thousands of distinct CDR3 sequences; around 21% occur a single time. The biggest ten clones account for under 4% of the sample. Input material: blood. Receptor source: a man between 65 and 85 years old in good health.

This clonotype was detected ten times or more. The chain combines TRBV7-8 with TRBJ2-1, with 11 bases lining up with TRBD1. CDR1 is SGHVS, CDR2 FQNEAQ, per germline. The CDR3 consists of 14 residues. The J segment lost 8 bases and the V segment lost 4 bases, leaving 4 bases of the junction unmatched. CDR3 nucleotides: TGTGCCAGCAGCTCCCGGACAGGGGGCCATGAGCAGTTCTTC. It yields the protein CASSSRTGGHEQFF.

CDR3 DNA: TGTGCCAGCAGTGAGGACAGGGGGAAGGACTATGGCTACACCTTC. Its translation is CASSEDRGKDYGYTF. This chain links TRBV25-1 with TRBJ1-2; 10 positions agree with TRBD1. Germline values: CDR1 MGHDK, CDR2 SYGVNS. V trimming: 3 bases; J trimming: 3 bases; junction bases outside the gene matches: 4. The CDR3 totals 15 residues.

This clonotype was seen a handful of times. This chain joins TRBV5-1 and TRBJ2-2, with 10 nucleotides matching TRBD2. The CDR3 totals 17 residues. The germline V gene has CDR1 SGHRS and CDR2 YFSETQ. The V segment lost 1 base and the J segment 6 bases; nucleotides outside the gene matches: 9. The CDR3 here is CASSLQPSGSSPGELFF. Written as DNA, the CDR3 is TGCGCCAGCAGCTTGCAACCTAGCGGGAGTTCCCCCGGGGAGCTGTTTTTT.

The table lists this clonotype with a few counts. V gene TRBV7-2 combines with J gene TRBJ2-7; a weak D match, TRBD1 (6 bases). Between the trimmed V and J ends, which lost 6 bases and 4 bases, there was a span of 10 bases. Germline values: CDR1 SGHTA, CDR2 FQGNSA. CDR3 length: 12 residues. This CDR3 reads CASRRTGYEQYF. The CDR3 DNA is TGTGCCAGCAGACGAACAGGGTACGAGCAGTACTTC.

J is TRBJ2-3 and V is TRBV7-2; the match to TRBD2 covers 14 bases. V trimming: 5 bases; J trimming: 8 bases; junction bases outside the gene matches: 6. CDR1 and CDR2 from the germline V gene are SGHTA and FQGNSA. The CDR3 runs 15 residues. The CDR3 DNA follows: TGTGCCAGCAGCCGCCGGGGACTAGCGGGGGTTACGCAGTATTTT. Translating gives CASSRRGLAGVTQYF.

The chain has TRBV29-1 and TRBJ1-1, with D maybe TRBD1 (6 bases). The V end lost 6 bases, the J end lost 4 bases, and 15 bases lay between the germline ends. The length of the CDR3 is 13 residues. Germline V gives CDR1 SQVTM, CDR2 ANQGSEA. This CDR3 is CSVYRGGGTEAFF. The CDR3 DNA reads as TGCAGCGTCTATAGGGGAGGGGGCACTGAAGCTTTCTTT. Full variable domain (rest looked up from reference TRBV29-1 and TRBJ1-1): SAVISQKPSRDICQRGTSLTIQCQVDSQVTMMFWYRQQPGQSLTLIATANQGSEATYESGFVIDKFPISRPNLTFSTLTVSNMSPEDSSIYLCSVYRGGGTEAFFGQGTRLTVV.

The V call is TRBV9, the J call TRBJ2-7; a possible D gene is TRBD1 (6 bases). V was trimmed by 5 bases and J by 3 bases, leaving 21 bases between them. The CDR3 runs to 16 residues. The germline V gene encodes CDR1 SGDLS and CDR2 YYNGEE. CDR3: CASSEAASGQLYEQYF. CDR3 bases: TGTGCCAGCAGTGAAGCAGCGTCGGGACAACTCTACGAGCAGTACTTC.

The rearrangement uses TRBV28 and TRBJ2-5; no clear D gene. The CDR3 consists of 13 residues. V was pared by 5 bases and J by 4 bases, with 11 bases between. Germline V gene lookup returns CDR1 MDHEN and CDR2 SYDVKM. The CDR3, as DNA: TGTGCCAGCAGTCTACGGCAGCCAGAGACCCAGTACTTC. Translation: CASSLRQPETQYF.

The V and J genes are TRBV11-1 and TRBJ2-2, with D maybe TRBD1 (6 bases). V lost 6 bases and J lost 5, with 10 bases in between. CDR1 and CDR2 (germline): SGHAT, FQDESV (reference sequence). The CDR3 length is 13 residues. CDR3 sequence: CASRLQGTGELFF. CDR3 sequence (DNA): TGTGCCAGCAGGCTGCAGGGGACCGGGGAGCTGTTTTTT.

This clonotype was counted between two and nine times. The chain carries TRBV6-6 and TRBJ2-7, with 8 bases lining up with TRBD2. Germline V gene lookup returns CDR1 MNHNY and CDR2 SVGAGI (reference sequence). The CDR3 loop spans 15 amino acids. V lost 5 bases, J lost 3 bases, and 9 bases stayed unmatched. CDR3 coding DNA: TGTGCCAGCAGTCCCCCCAGACTAGCGCACTACGAGCAGTACTTC. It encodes CASSPPRLAHYEQYF.

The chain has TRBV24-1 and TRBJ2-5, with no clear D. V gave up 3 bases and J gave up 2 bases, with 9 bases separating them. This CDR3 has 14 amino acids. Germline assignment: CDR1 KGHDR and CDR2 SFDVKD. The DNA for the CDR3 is TGTGCCACCAGTGATGCCGACGGGCAAGAGACCCAGTACTTC. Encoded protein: CATSDADGQETQYF.

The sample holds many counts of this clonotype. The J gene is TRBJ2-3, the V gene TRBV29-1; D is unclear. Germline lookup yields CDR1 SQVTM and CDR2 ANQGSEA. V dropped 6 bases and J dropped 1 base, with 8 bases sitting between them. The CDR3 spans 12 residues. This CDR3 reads CSVGRGTDTQYF. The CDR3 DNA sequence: TGCAGCGTAGGTAGGGGCACAGATACGCAGTATTTT.

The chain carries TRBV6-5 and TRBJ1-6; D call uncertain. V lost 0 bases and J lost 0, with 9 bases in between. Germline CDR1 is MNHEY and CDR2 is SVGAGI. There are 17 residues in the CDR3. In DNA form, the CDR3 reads TGTGCCAGCAGTTACTCGATGGGGAGCTCCTATAATTCACCCCTCCACTTT. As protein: CASSYSMGSSYNSPLHF.

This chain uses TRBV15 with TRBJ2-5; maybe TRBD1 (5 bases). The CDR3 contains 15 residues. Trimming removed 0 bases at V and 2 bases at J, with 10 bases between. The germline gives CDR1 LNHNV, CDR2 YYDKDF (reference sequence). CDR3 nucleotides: TGTGCCACCAGCAGAGATTTACCAGGGCAAGAGACCCAGTACTTC. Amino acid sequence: CATSRDLPGQETQYF.

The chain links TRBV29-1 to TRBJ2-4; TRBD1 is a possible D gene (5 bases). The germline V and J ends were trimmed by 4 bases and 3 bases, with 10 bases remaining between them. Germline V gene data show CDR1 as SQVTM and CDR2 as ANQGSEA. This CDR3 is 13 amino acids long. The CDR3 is CSVGGGHKNIQYF. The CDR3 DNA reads TGCAGCGTTGGAGGCGGACACAAAAACATTCAGTACTTC.

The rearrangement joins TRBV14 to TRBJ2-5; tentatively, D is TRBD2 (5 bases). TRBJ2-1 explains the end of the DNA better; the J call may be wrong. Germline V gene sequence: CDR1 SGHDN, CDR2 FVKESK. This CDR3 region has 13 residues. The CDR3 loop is CASNPIRGNEQFF. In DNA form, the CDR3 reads TGTGCCAGCAACCCGATTCGGGGTAATGAGCAGTTCTTC.

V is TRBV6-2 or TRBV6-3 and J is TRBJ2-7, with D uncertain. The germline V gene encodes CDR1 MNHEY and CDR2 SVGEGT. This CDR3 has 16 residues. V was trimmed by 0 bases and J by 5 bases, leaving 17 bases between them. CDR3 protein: CASSYSSITATDEQYF. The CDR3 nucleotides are TGTGCCAGCAGTTACTCGAGCATAACGGCCACTGACGAGCAGTACTTC.

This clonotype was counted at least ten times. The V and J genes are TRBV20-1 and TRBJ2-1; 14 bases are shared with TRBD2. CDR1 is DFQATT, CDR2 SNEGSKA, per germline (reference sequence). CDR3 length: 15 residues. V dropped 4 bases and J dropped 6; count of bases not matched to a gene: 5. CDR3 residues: CSATNGTSGSNEQFF. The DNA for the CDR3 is TGCAGTGCTACAAACGGGACTAGCGGGAGCAATGAGCAGTTCTTC.

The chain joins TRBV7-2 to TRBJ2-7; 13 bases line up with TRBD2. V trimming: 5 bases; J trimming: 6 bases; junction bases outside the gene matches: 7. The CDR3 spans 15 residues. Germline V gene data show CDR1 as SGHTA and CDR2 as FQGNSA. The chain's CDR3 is CASSPRTSGSIEQYF. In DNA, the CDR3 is TGTGCCAGCAGCCCCAGGACTAGCGGGAGTATCGAGCAGTACTTC.

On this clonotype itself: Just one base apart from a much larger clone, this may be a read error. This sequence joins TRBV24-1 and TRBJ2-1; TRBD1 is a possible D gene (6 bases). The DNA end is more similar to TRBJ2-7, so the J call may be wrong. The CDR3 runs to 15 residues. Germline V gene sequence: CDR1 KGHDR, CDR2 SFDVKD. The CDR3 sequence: CATSDSRTVPSEQYF. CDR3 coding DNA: TGTGCCACCAGTGATTCGAGGACAGTTCCTAGCGAGCAGTACTTC.

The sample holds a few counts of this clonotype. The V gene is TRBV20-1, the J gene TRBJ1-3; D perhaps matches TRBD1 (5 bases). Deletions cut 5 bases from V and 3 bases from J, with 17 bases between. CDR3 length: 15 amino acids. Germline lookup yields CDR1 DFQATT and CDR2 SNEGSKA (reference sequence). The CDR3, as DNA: TGCAGTGCTCCCGGGGCAGGGCAGGGTGGAAACACCATATATTTT. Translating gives CSAPGAGQGGNTIYF.

This chain's CDR3 is CASSLVRDSESPAHEQYF. The CDR3 DNA is TGTGCCAGCAGCCTCGTCCGGGACTCAGAAAGCCCCGCGCACGAGCAGTACTTC. The chain is built from TRBV7-2 and TRBJ2-4, with D possibly matching TRBD2 (6 bases). With the DNA end fitting TRBJ2-7 better, the J assignment may be wrong. CDR3 length: 18 amino acids. The germline gives CDR1 SGHTA, CDR2 FQGNSA.